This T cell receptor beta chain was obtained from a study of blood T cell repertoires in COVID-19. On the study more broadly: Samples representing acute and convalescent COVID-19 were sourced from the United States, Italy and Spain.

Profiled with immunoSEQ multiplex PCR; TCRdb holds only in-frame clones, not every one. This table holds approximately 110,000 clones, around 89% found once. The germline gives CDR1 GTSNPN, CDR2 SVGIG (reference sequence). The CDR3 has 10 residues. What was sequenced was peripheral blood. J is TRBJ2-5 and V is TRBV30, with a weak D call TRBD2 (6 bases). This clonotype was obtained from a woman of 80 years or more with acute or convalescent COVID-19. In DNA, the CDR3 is TGTGCGGGGGGTCGGGAGACCCAGTACTTC. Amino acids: CAGGRETQYF.